The 29 T cell receptor beta chains below were found in one sample sequenced in a study of identical twins. MiXCR, applied by TCRdb to the 5' RACE reads, yields one record per CDR3 protein. The sample carries about 550,000 distinct CDR3 sequences, about a fifth recorded once. In addition, the sample was reused for a study of yellow fever vaccine responses in identical twins.

What was sequenced was CD4+ T cells sorted from blood. These receptors all come from a woman under 30 in good health.

V usage is TRBV12-3 or TRBV12-4 and J usage is TRBJ2-1; the D call may be TRBD1 or TRBD2 (5 bases each). V was trimmed by 3 bases and J by 14 bases, leaving 20 bases between them. The CDR3 contains 14 residues. DNA for the CDR3: TGTGCCAGCAGTTTTGTGGAGGCAGGGTTTTCGGAGTTCTTC. It translates to CASSFVEAGFSEFF.

This clonotype was counted between two and nine times. V gene TRBV20-1 combines with J gene TRBJ2-2; no firm D call. Trimming pared 2 bases from V and 2 bases from J, leaving 6 bases between. Germline CDR1 and CDR2: DFQATT and SNEGSKA (reference sequence). The CDR3 contains 13 residues. The CDR3 DNA reads TGCAGTGCTAGATGGGGAAACACCGGGGAGCTGTTTTTT. Protein: CSARWGNTGELFF.

A few counts support this clonotype. The gene calls are TRBV5-1 and TRBJ2-5; TRBD1 is a possible D gene (6 bases). CDR3 length: 18 residues. Trimming cost V 2 bases and J 3 bases, with 23 bases left between them. The V gene's germline CDR1 is SGHRS and CDR2 YFSETQ. CDR3 residues: CASSLLPDSHRGKETQYF. Written as DNA, the CDR3 is TGCGCCAGCAGCTTACTCCCGGACAGCCATAGGGGGAAAGAGACCCAGTACTTC.

This clonotype was seen a few times. As DNA, the CDR3 is TGTGCCAGCAGACTAGCAGGGCGAGGGGTCAATGAGCAGTTCTTC. This translates into CASRLAGRGVNEQFF. The rearrangement links TRBV12-3 or TRBV12-4 to TRBJ2-1; the D gene is possibly TRBD2 (6 bases). This CDR3 has 15 residues. Trimming removed 6 bases from V and 6 bases from J, with 18 bases in between.

The chain joins TRBV14 to TRBJ1-1; no firm D call. The germline V gene encodes CDR1 SGHDN and CDR2 FVKESK. This CDR3 is built from 18 residues. V shed 2 bases and J shed 2 bases, with 21 bases lying between them. The CDR3 nucleotides are TGTGCCAGCAGCCAACCAAACTCTGGACGCAAAGTAAACACTGAAGCTTTCTTT. It encodes CASSQPNSGRKVNTEAFF.

This clonotype was recorded a few times. The rearrangement uses TRBV2 and TRBJ2-5; 8 bases line up with TRBD2. The germline V gene encodes CDR1 SNHLY and CDR2 FYNNEI. V was pared by 4 bases and J by 4 bases, with 8 bases of the junction left unmatched. This CDR3 is 15 amino acids long. The CDR3 DNA is TGTGCCAGCAGTGGTCGACTAGCGCGGGGAGAGACCCAGTACTTC. Translation gives CASSGRLARGETQYF.

This chain joins TRBV10-1 and TRBJ1-1; D might be TRBD1 (6 bases). The CDR3 has 13 residues. The germline V gene has CDR1 WNHNN and CDR2 SYGVQD (reference sequence). V lost 5 bases, J lost 2 bases, and 9 bases lay in between. In nucleotides, the CDR3 is TGCGCCAGCAGTACAGGGTTTAACACTGAAGCTTTCTTT. Encoded protein: CASSTGFNTEAFF.

This clonotype turned up a few times. V gene TRBV7-9 combines with J gene TRBJ2-5; 11 nucleotides align to TRBD2. The CDR3 length is 17 residues. The junction had 9 bases not matched to a gene; V was cut back by 1 base and J by 5 bases. Germline CDR1 is SEHNR and CDR2 is FQNEAQ (reference sequence). The CDR3 protein is CASSLEPTLAGGETQYF. The CDR3 DNA reads TGTGCCAGCAGCTTAGAGCCGACTCTAGCGGGAGGTGAGACCCAGTACTTC.

This rearrangement joins TRBV20-1 to TRBJ2-3; D may match TRBD1 or TRBD2 (5 bases each). CDR1 and CDR2 from the germline V gene are DFQATT and SNEGSKA (reference sequence). The CDR3 is 15 amino acids. Trimming removed 6 bases from V and 8 bases from J, with 24 bases in between. The CDR3 DNA is TGCAGTGCAGAGGGGTTTCTTGGGGTGGGCGGTACGCAGTATTTT. It specifies CSAEGFLGVGGTQYF.

This clonotype was picked up a small number of times. The rearrangement joins TRBV29-1 to TRBJ2-3; 8 bases align to TRBD1. The V segment lost 8 bases and the J segment 13 bases; nucleotides outside the gene matches: 11. This CDR3 comprises 11 residues. The germline V gene has CDR1 SQVTM and CDR2 ANQGSEA. CDR3 bases: TGCAGCTTCAGGACAGGGCCTAGGGAGTATTTT. This encodes CSFRTGPREYF.

The rearrangement uses TRBV29-1 and TRBJ2-2; TRBD2 matches 11 bases. The junction had 7 bases not matched to a gene; V was cut back by 4 bases and J by 6 bases. Germline loops: CDR1 SQVTM, CDR2 ANQGSEA. The CDR3 spans 15 residues. As DNA, the CDR3 is TGCAGCGTTGCCCGGCTAGCGGGGGGCCCCGGGGAGCTGTTTTTT. It encodes CSVARLAGGPGELFF.

The rearrangement links TRBV27 to TRBJ2-1; TRBD2 matches 8 bases. The length of the CDR3 is 17 residues. J gave up 2 bases and V 1 base, and 7 bases lay outside the gene matches. Germline V gene sequence: CDR1 MNHEY, CDR2 SMNVEV (reference sequence). CDR3 residues: CASSLWAPGLAYNEQFF. Here the CDR3 DNA reads TGTGCCAGCAGTTTATGGGCCCCGGGACTAGCCTACAATGAGCAGTTCTTC.

The chain recombines TRBV5-4 with TRBJ2-5; 7 bases match TRBD1. The CDR3 runs 14 residues. Germline-derived CDR1 and CDR2 are SGHNT and YYREEE (reference sequence). V lost 4 bases, J lost 4 bases, and 7 bases stayed unmatched. The CDR3 here is CASSKGGMGETQYF. The CDR3 DNA reads TGTGCCAGCAGCAAAGGGGGCATGGGAGAGACCCAGTACTTC.

This clonotype has a handful of counts. The CDR3 DNA is TGTGCCACCAGCCGAAAAAGCGGGTACGACGAGCAGTACGTC. It encodes CATSRKSGYDEQYV. This rearrangement joins TRBV15 to TRBJ2-7; TRBD2 might be the D (6 bases). Between the trimmed V and J ends, which lost 5 bases and 5 bases, there was a span of 16 bases. This CDR3 contains 14 residues. In germline, CDR1 is LNHNV, CDR2 YYDKDF (reference sequence).

This clonotype was seen many times. V gene TRBV20-1 combines with J gene TRBJ2-7, with D perhaps TRBD2 (5 bases). Germline assignment: CDR1 DFQATT and CDR2 SNEGSKA (reference sequence). This CDR3 region has 16 residues. V was clipped by 7 bases and J by 3 bases, with 25 bases between them. The CDR3 protein is CSVPRLAGKGSYEQYV. DNA of the CDR3: TGCAGTGTCCCTAGACTGGCGGGCAAAGGGAGCTACGAGCAGTACGTC.

CDR3 in amino acids: CASSLVSGGNGYTF. Here the CDR3 DNA reads TGCGCCAGCAGCTTGGTCTCAGGGGGCAATGGCTACACCTTC. This chain links TRBV5-1 with TRBJ1-2; 8 positions match TRBD1. Trimming took 0 bases from V and 6 from J; bases not matched to a gene: 4. Germline V gives CDR1 SGHRS, CDR2 YFSETQ. The CDR3 spans 14 residues.

The rearrangement joins TRBV18 to TRBJ2-1, with a tentative D call TRBD2 (6 bases). Germline CDR1 KGHSH, CDR2 LQKENI. The CDR3 length is 16 residues. V was pared by 4 bases and J by 6 bases, with 19 bases between. CDR3 sequence: CASSLTPGVKGNEQFF. Written as DNA, the CDR3 is TGTGCCAGCTCACTAACTCCGGGGGTAAAGGGCAATGAGCAGTTCTTC.

The J gene is TRBJ1-6, the V gene TRBV7-9; D call uncertain. The germline V and J ends were trimmed by 5 bases and 6 bases, with 14 bases remaining between them. Germline lookup yields CDR1 SEHNR and CDR2 FQNEAQ (reference sequence). CDR3 size: 15 residues. Written as DNA, the CDR3 is TGTGCCAGCAGCCTCATGCCCGGGCCTAATTCACCCCTCCACTTT. As protein: CASSLMPGPNSPLHF. The entire variable domain, with the rest obtained from reference TRBV7-9 and TRBJ1-6, is as follows: DTGVSQNPRHKITKRGQNVTFRCDPISEHNRLYWYRQTLGQGPEFLTYFQNEAQLEKSRLLSDRFSAERPKGSFSTLEIQRTEQGDSAMYLCASSLMPGPNSPLHFGNGTRLTVT.

This clonotype was recorded a few times. The chain carries TRBV3-1 and TRBJ1-4; D not certain. V lost 1 base to trimming and J lost 8 bases, with 11 bases between them. The CDR3 totals 14 residues. Germline CDR1 LGHDT, CDR2 YNNKEL (reference sequence). The CDR3: CASSQGQMEEKLFF. CDR3 bases: TGTGCCAGCAGCCAAGGGCAGATGGAAGAAAAACTGTTTTTT.

This clonotype has just a few counts. The CDR3 here is CASIPGLAITGELFF. The DNA for the CDR3 is TGTGCCAGCATTCCGGGACTAGCTATCACCGGGGAGCTGTTTTTT. The chain couples TRBV12-3 or TRBV12-4 to TRBJ2-2; 9 nucleotides agree with TRBD2. With 7 bases clipped from V and 4 bases from J, the junction kept 7 bases outside the gene matches. The CDR3 has 15 amino acids.

This clonotype was observed a handful of times. This chain connects TRBV3-1 to TRBJ1-2, with TRBD1 identical over 7 bases. This CDR3 has 15 amino acids. Germline V gives CDR1 LGHDT, CDR2 YNNKEL (reference sequence). The J segment lost 5 bases and the V segment lost 1 base, leaving 7 bases of the junction unmatched. The CDR3 DNA sequence: TGTGCCAGCAGCCAAGGAGACAGGGCTTCATATGGCTACACCTTC. The encoded protein is CASSQGDRASYGYTF. The whole variable domain, remainder taken from reference TRBV3-1 and TRBJ1-2, is DTAVSQTPKYLVTQMGNDKSIKCEQNLGHDTMYWYKQDSKKFLKIMFSYNNKELIINETVPNRFSPKSPDKAHLNLHINSLELGDSAVYFCASSQGDRASYGYTFGSGTRLTVV.

In this sample, this clonotype turned up a few times. V and J are TRBV24-1 and TRBJ2-3; D is unresolved. The CDR3 is 15 residues long. CDR1 and CDR2 from the germline V gene are KGHDR and SFDVKD. V was trimmed by 0 bases and J by 4 bases, leaving 10 bases between them. CDR3 region: CATSDLLQSPDTQYF. CDR3 nucleotides: TGTGCCACCAGTGATTTGTTACAGTCTCCAGATACGCAGTATTTT.

This clonotype was seen a handful of times. The chain couples TRBV6-1 to TRBJ1-2; 10 bases are shared with TRBD1. This CDR3 has 13 amino acids. From germline, CDR1 is MNHNS and CDR2 SASEGT. Losses at the gene ends were 6 bases for V and 8 bases for J; bases not matched to a gene: 6. CDR3 residues: CASRGGQGRGYTF. The CDR3 bases are TGTGCCAGCAGGGGGGGACAGGGGCGAGGCTACACCTTC.

This clonotype was counted only a few times. The J gene is TRBJ2-1, the V gene TRBV7-6; D is undetermined. This CDR3 region has 12 residues. The germline V gene has CDR1 SGHVS and CDR2 FNYEAQ. Trimming pared 5 bases from V and 9 bases from J, leaving 11 bases between. The CDR3 here is CASSPKPGEQFF. The CDR3 region has the DNA TGTGCCAGCAGCCCCAAACCCGGTGAGCAGTTCTTC.

This clonotype has ten or more counts. This chain uses TRBV12-3 or TRBV12-4 with TRBJ2-1, with D unresolved. Between the trimmed V and J ends, which lost 1 base and 6 bases, there was a span of 4 bases. The CDR3 loop spans 12 amino acids. In nucleotides, the CDR3 is TGTGCCAGCAGTTTAGTTGTCAATGAGCAGTTCTTC. Its translation is CASSLVVNEQFF.

The chain joins TRBV6-1 to TRBJ2-7; possible D gene TRBD2, 5 bases. The CDR3 extends over 12 amino acids. V was trimmed by 7 bases and J by 6 bases, leaving 13 bases between them. From germline, CDR1 is MNHNS and CDR2 SASEGT. CDR3 DNA: TGTGCCAGCACCTCAGTCGGGGTCGAGCAGTACGTC. Protein product: CASTSVGVEQYV.

This chain links TRBV24-1 with TRBJ2-1, with D possibly TRBD1 on 6 matching bases. This CDR3 has 20 residues. Between the trimmed V and J ends, which lost 2 bases and 8 bases, there was a span of 30 bases. Germline lookup yields CDR1 KGHDR and CDR2 SFDVKD. CDR3 in DNA: TGTGCCACCAGTGATTCTCAAAGATACTCAAAAATGACAGGAGCGCATGAGCAGTTCTTC. Translated: CATSDSQRYSKMTGAHEQFF.

V is TRBV7-8 and J is TRBJ2-7; 11 bases line up with TRBD1. Germline V gene lookup returns CDR1 SGHVS and CDR2 FQNEAQ. The length of the CDR3 is 18 residues. Losses at the gene ends were 4 bases for V and 0 bases for J; bases not matched to a gene: 11. This CDR3 reads CASSSSGTGGGSSYEQYF. CDR3 nucleotides: TGTGCCAGCAGCTCCTCCGGGACAGGGGGTGGGAGCTCCTACGAGCAGTACTTC.

V is TRBV13 and J is TRBJ2-5; 7 positions match TRBD1. CDR3 size: 14 residues. Germline loops: CDR1 PRHDT, CDR2 FYEKMQ (reference sequence). Trimming removed 5 bases from V and 4 bases from J; junction bases left unmatched: 7. The CDR3 DNA reads as TGTGCCAGCAGCGTGACAGGGAGTTCAGAGACCCAGTACTTC. It encodes CASSVTGSSETQYF.